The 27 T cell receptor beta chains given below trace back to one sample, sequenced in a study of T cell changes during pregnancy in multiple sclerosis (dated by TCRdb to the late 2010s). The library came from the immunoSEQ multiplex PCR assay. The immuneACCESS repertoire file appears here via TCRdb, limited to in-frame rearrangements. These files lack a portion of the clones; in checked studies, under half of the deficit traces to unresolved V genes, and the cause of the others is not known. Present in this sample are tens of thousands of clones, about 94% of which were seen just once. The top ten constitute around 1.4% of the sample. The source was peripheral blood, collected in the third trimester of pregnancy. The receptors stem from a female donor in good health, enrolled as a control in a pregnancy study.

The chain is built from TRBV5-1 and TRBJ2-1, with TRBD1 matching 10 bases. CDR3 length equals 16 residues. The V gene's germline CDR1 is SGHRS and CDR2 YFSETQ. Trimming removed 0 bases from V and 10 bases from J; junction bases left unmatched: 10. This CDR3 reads CASSLGDRGRGVEQFF. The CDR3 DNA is TGCGCCAGCAGCTTGGGGGACAGGGGCCGCGGCGTGGAGCAGTTCTTC.

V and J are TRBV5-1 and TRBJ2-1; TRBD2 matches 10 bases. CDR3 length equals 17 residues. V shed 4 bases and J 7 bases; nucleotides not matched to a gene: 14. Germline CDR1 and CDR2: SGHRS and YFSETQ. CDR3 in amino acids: CASSQFIPSGRLNEQFF. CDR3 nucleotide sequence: TGCGCCAGCAGCCAATTTATTCCTAGCGGGAGACTTAATGAGCAGTTCTTC.

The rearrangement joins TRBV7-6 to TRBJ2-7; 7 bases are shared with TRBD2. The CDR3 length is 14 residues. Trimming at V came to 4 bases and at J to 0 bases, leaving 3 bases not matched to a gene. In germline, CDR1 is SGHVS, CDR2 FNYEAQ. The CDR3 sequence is CASSSGLLSYEQYF. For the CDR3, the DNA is TGTGCCAGCAGCTCGGGACTACTCTCCTACGAGCAGTACTTC.

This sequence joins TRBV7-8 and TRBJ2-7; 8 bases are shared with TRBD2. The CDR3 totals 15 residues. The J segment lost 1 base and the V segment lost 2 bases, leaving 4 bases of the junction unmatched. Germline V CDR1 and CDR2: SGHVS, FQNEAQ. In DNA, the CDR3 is TGTGCCAGCAGCTTACTGGCTAGCGGGTCCTACGAGCAGTACTTC. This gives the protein CASSLLASGSYEQYF.

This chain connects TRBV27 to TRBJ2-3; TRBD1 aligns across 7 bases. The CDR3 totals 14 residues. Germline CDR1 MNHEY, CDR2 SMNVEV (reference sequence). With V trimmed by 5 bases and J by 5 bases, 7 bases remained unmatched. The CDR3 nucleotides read TGTGCCAGCAGTCTCAGGGGGTCGGGAGATACGCAGTATTTT. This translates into CASSLRGSGDTQYF.

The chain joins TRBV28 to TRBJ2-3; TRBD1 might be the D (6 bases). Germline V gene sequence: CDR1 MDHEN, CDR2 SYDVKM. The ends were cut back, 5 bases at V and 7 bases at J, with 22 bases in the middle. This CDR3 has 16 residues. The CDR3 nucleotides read TGTGCCAGCAGTCTCCCTCTAGAGGGGGAATCTAATACGCAGTATTTT. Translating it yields CASSLPLEGESNTQYF.

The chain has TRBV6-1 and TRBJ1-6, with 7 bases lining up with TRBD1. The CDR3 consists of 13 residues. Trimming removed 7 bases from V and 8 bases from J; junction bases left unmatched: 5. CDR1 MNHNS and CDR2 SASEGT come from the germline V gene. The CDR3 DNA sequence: TGTGCCAGCATGGACAGGTTGTATTCACCCCTCCACTTT. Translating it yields CASMDRLYSPLHF.

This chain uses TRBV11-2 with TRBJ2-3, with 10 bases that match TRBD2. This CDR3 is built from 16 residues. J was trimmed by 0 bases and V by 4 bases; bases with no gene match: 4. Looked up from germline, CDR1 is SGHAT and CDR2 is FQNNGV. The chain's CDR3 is CASSSGTSASTDTQYF. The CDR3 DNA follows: TGTGCCAGCAGCTCCGGGACTAGCGCTAGCACAGATACGCAGTATTTT.

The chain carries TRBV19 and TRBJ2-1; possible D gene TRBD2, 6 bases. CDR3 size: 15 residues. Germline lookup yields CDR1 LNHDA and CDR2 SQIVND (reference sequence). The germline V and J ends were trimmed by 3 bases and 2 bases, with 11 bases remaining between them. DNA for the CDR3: TGTGCCAGTAGTATGGCGGGGTTCCCCTACAATGAGCAGTTCTTC. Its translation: CASSMAGFPYNEQFF.

The CDR3 DNA is TGTGCCAGCAGCCCCACAGGTTCCGAGTCTTTATACACCGGGGAGCTGTTTTTT. Encoded protein: CASSPTGSESLYTGELFF. This chain uses TRBV27 with TRBJ2-2; weak D call: TRBD1 (5 bases). The CDR3 consists of 18 residues. The ends were cut back, 6 bases at V and 3 bases at J, with 23 bases in the middle. CDR1 and CDR2 (germline): MNHEY, SMNVEV (reference sequence).

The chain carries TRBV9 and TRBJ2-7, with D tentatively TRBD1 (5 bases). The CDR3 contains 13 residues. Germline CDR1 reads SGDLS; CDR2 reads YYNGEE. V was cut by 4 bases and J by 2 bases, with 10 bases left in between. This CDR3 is CASSLGHTYEQYF. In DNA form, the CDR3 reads TGTGCCAGCAGCCTAGGACATACCTACGAGCAGTACTTC.

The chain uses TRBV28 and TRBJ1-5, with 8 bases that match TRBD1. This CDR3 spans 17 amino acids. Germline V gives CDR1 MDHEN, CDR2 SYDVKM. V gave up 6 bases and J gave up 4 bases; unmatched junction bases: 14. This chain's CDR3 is CASSFGQGGNWNQPQHF. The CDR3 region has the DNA TGTGCCAGCAGCTTCGGACAGGGCGGGAATTGGAATCAGCCCCAGCATTTT.

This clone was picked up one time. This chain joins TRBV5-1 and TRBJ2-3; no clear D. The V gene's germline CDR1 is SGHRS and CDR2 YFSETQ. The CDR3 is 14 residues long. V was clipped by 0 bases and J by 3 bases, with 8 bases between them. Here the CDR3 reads CASSLAPQTDTQYF. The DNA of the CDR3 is TGCGCCAGCAGCTTGGCCCCCCAGACAGATACGCAGTATTTT.

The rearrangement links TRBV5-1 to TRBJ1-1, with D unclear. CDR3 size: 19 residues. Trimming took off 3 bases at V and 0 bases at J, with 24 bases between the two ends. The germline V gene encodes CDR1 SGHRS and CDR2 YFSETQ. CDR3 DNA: TGCGCCAGCAGCTCCCGGGATGGGATTTCTGGACCAATGAACACTGAAGCTTTCTTT. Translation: CASSSRDGISGPMNTEAFF.

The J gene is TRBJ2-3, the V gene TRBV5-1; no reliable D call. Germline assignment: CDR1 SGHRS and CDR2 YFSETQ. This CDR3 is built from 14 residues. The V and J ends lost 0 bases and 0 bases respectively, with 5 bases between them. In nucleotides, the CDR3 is TGCGCCAGCAGCTTGGCTACCAGCACAGATACGCAGTATTTT. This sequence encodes CASSLATSTDTQYF.

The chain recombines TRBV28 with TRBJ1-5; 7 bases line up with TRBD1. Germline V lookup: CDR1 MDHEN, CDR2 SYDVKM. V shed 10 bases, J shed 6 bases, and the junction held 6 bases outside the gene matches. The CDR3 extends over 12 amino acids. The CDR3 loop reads CATHGTAQPQHF. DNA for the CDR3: TGTGCCACCCACGGGACAGCTCAGCCCCAGCATTTT.

CDR3 nucleotide sequence: TGTGCCAGCAGTTCCCCCCGACAGGGAGGAACTGAAGCTTTCTTT. This encodes CASSSPRQGGTEAFF. The chain recombines TRBV28 with TRBJ1-1; TRBD1 matches at 7 bases. V shed 4 bases, J shed 5 bases, and the junction held 10 bases outside the gene matches. Looked up from germline, CDR1 is MDHEN and CDR2 is SYDVKM. The CDR3 is 15 amino acids.

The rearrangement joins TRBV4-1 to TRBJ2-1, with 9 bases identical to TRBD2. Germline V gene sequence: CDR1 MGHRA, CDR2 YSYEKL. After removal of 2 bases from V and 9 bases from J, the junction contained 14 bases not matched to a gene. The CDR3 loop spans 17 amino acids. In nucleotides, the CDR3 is TGCGCCAGCAGCCAACCACGAGCGATAGCGGGAGAAGTTGAGCAGTTCTTC. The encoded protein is CASSQPRAIAGEVEQFF.

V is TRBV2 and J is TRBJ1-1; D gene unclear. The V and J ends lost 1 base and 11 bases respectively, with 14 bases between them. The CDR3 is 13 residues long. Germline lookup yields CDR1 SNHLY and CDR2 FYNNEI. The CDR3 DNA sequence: TGTGCCAGCAGTGAAGGAGGCCAAATGAAGGCTTTCTTT. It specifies CASSEGGQMKAFF.

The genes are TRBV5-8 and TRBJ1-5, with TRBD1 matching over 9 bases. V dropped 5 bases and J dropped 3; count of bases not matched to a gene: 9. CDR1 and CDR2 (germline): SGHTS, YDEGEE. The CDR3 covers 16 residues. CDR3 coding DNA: TGTGCCAGCAGGAATAACCGGGACAGGGTCAATCAGCCCCAGCATTTT. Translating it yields CASRNNRDRVNQPQHF.

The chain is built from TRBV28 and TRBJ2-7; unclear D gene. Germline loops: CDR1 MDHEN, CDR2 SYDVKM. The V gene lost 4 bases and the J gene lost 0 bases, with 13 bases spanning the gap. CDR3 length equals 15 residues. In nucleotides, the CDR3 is TGTGCCAGCAGTTCCCCCCGACTCCGCTCCTACGAGCAGTACTTC. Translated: CASSSPRLRSYEQYF.

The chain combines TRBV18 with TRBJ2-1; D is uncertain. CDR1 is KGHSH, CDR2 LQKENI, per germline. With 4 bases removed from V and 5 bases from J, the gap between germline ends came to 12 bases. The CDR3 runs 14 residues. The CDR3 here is CASSLVQEDNEQFF. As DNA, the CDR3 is TGTGCCAGCTCACTAGTGCAGGAAGACAATGAGCAGTTCTTC. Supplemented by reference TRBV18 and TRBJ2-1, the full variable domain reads NAGVMQNPRHLVRRRGQEARLRCSPMKGHSHVYWYRQLPEEGLKFMVYLQKENIIDESGMPKERFSAEFPKEGPSILRIQQVVRGDSAAYFCASSLVQEDNEQFFGPGTRLTVL.

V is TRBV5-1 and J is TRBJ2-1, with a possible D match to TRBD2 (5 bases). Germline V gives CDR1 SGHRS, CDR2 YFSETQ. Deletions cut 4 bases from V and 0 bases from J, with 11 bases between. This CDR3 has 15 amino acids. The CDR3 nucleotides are TGCGCCAGCAGCCCAGAGGGAAGCTCCTACAATGAGCAGTTCTTC. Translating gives CASSPEGSSYNEQFF.

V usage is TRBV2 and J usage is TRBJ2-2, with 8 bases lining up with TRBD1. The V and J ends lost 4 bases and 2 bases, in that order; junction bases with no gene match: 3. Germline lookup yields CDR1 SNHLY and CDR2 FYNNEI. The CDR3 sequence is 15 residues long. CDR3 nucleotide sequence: TGTGCCAGCAGTGGGCAGGGGGCCAACACCGGGGAGCTGTTTTTT. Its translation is CASSGQGANTGELFF.

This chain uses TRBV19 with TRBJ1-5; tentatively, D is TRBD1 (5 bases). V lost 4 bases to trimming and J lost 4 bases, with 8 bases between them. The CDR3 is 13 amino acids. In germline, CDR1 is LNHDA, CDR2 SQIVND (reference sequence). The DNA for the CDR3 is TGTGCCAGTAGTACGACAGTGAATCAGCCCCAGCATTTT. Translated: CASSTTVNQPQHF.

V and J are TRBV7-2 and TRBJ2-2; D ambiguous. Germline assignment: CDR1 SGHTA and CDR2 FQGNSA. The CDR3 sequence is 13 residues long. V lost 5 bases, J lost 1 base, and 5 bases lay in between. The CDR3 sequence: CASSPLNTGELFF. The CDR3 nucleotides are TGTGCCAGCAGCCCCCTGAACACCGGGGAGCTGTTTTTT. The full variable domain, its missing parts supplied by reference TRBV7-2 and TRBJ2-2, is GAGVSQSPSNKVTEKGKDVELRCDPISGHTALYWYRQSLGQGLEFLIYFQGNSAPDKSGLPSDRFSAERTGGSVSTLTIQRTQQEDSAVYLCASSPLNTGELFFGEGSRLTVL.

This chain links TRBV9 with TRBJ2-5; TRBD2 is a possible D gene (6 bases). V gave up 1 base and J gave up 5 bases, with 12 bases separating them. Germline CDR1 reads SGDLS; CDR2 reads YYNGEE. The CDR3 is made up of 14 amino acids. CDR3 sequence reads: CASSVMGLQETQYF. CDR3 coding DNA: TGTGCCAGCAGCGTAATGGGACTCCAGGAGACCCAGTACTTC.